This T cell receptor beta chain was found in a study of T cells after yellow fever vaccination. This clonotype has more than one count but fewer than ten. Its target is not known. Study findings and constraints: Re-detected after boosting: most primary clones, approximately 97% of CD4 and about 85% of CD8. Repertoires obtained by FACS sorting could include abundant clonotypes that entered as contaminants from the bulk population. Secondary responses were weaker yet peaked faster, day 5 versus 15.

CDR1 is SQVTM, CDR2 ANQGSEA, per germline. The CDR3 contains 18 residues. Trimming took 2 bases from V and 4 from J; bases not matched to a gene: 10. The authors made TCR cDNA by 5'RACE template switching, adding a universal primer site and UMIs. MiXCR, applied by TCRdb to the 5' RACE reads, yields one record per CDR3 protein. Here the sample spans about 99,000 distinct CDR3 sequences, roughly 6% being singletons. The sequence came from a young man who received the YFV17D yellow fever vaccine. Here the sequenced sample was CD8+ T cells sorted from PBMCs, taken 10 days after the yellow fever booster vaccination. The chain carries TRBV29-1 and TRBJ2-2; 13 bases fit TRBD2. CDR3 region: CSVEWLGGTSGATGELFF. The CDR3 bases are TGCAGCGTTGAATGGTTAGGAGGGACTAGCGGGGCCACCGGGGAGCTGTTTTTT.